Listed here are 8 T cell receptor beta chains from one sample, sequenced in a study of glioma-infiltrating T cells after dendritic cell vaccination (dated by TCRdb to about 2016). Library preparation used the immunoSEQ multiplex PCR assay. TCRdb retrieved this table from immuneACCESS and kept in-frame rearrangements only. Not all clones are present; in checked studies, unresolved V genes account for under half, and no reason is known for the remainder. For this sample there are 85,000 to 95,000 clones; 70% to 90% appear just once. The ten largest make up 15% to 18% of the sample. The input for sequencing was blood, taken before dendritic cell vaccination. The receptors stem from a human donor with glioblastoma.

This clone was found a few times. A far larger clone is one nucleotide away, so this likely arose from a read error. At the DNA level, this CDR3 is encoded by other sequences in the same sample as well. The V call is TRBV5-1, the J call TRBJ2-7; D not certain. This CDR3 is built from 12 residues. Trimming left V 1 base short and J 1 base short, with 3 bases between. From germline, CDR1 is SGHRS and CDR2 YFSETQ. The CDR3 spells CASSLSSYEQYF. The CDR3 DNA reads as TGCGCCAGCAGCTTGTCGTCCTACGAGCAGTACTTC.

The genes are TRBV6-1 and TRBJ2-1; possible D gene TRBD2, 6 bases. The germline CDR1 and CDR2 sequences are MNHNS and SASEGT. The CDR3 covers 15 residues. V lost 0 bases, J lost 3 bases, and 9 bases lay in between. In DNA form, the CDR3 reads TGTGCCAGCAGTGAAGCAGCGGGTAGCTACAATGAGCAGTTCTTC. Its translation is CASSEAAGSYNEQFF.

The V gene is TRBV30, the J gene TRBJ1-4; D uncertain. The CDR3 spans 14 residues. V shed 3 bases and J shed 4 bases, with 12 bases lying between them. Germline CDR1 reads GTSNPN; CDR2 reads SVGIG (reference sequence). CDR3 nucleotides: TGTGCCTGGAGCGGACTGAGATTTAATGAAAAACTGTTTTTT. This gives the protein CAWSGLRFNEKLFF.

V is TRBV29-1 and J is TRBJ1-5; D is unclear. The germline gives CDR1 SQVTM, CDR2 ANQGSEA. The V end was cut by 5 bases, the J end by 6 bases, with 14 bases between. CDR3 length equals 13 residues. DNA of the CDR3: TGCAGCGTTAGGACTCAAAAGGGTCAGCCCCAGCATTTT. The encoded protein is CSVRTQKGQPQHF.

CDR3 region: CASSFPGETYEQYF. For the CDR3, the DNA is TGTGCCAGCAGCTTTCCAGGGGAAACCTACGAGCAGTACTTC. J is TRBJ2-7 and V is TRBV5-6; possibly TRBD1 for D (6 bases). CDR3 length: 14 residues. Germline loops: CDR1 SGHDT, CDR2 YYEEEE. Trimming shortened V by 2 bases and J by 2 bases, and 11 bases separated the two germline ends.

The chain couples TRBV7-3 to TRBJ2-1; TRBD2 matches at 10 bases. Per germline, CDR1 SGHTA and CDR2 FQGTGA. V lost 6 bases and J lost 8; bases outside the gene matches: 10. This CDR3 is built from 15 residues. In DNA, the CDR3 is TGTGCCAGCAGTGTAGGACTAGCGGATAAGTATGAGCAGTTCTTC. As protein: CASSVGLADKYEQFF.

This clone is a singleton in its sample. This CDR3 is CASSYDRAADTQYF. The CDR3 bases are TGTGCCAGCAGTTACGACAGGGCGGCAGATACGCAGTATTTT. The chain recombines TRBV6-6 with TRBJ2-3; 7 nucleotides agree with TRBD1. Germline V gives CDR1 MNHNY, CDR2 SVGAGI (reference sequence). There are 14 residues in the CDR3. The V segment lost 2 bases and the J segment 4 bases; nucleotides outside the gene matches: 3.

The genes are TRBV11-3 and TRBJ1-1; a weak D match, TRBD1 (6 bases). Germline loops: CDR1 SGHNT, CDR2 YENEEA. The CDR3 is 15 residues long. Trimming stripped 7 bases from V and 0 bases from J, with 15 bases between. CDR3 nucleotides: TGTGCCAGCACCCACCCGGGGGGCTTGAACACTGAAGCTTTCTTT. It encodes CASTHPGGLNTEAFF.